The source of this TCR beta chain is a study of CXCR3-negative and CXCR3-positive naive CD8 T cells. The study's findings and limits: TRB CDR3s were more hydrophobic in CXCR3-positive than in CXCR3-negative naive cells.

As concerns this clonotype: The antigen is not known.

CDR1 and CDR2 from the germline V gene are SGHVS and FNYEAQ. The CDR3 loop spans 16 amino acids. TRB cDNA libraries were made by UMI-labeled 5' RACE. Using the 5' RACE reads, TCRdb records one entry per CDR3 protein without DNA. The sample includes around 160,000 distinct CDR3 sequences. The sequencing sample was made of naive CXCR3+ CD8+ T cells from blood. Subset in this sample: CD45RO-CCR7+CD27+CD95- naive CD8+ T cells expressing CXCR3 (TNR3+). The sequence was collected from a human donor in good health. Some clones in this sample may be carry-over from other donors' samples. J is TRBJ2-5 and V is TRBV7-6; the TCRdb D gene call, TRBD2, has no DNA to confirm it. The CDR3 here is CASSLSSGRGQETQYF. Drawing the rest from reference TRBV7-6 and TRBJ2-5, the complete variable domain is GAGVSQSPRYKVTKRGQDVALRCDPISGHVSLYWYRQALGQGPEFLTYFNYEAQQDKSGLPNDRFSAERPEGSISTLTIQRTEQRDSAMYRCASSLSSGRGQETQYFGPGTRLLVL.